The 32 T cell receptor beta chains given below trace back to one sample, sequenced in a study of blood T cell repertoires in COVID-19. Clones were sequenced by immunoSEQ multiplex PCR, and TCRdb holds only the in-frame ones, with some missing. The profile covers approximately 250,000 clones, with under 95% appearing a single time and about 3% taken by the ten largest. Sample: PBMCs or T cells enriched from blood (not recorded which). These receptor sequences come from a middle-aged man who had been exposed to COVID-19.

This chain connects TRBV29-1 to TRBJ2-7; 9 bases are shared with TRBD1. Losses at the gene ends were 8 bases for V and 2 bases for J; bases not matched to a gene: 7. This CDR3 is built from 13 residues. Per the germline V gene, CDR1 is SQVTM and CDR2 is ANQGSEA. The CDR3 sequence: CSYYGTGPYEQYF. DNA of the CDR3: TGCAGCTACTACGGGACAGGGCCCTACGAGCAGTACTTC.

The rearrangement joins TRBV27 to TRBJ1-2; TRBD1 might be the D (6 bases). Between the trimmed V and J ends, which lost 6 bases and 1 base, there was a span of 18 bases. This CDR3 spans 16 amino acids. CDR1 is MNHEY and CDR2 is SMNVEV in the germline V gene (reference sequence). In DNA, the CDR3 is TGTGCCAGCAGCCATGCTCGGGGGGCCTATAACTATGGCTACACCTTC. It translates to CASSHARGAYNYGYTF.

The rearrangement joins TRBV24-1 to TRBJ1-5; D possibly corresponds to TRBD1 (6 bases). Trimming pared 4 bases from V and 7 bases from J, leaving 16 bases between. Germline values: CDR1 KGHDR, CDR2 SFDVKD. The CDR3 runs to 15 residues. CDR3 DNA sequence: TGTGCCACCAGTGACACAGGGTATCAGGGCCAGCCCCAGCATTTT. It codes for CATSDTGYQGQPQHF.

This chain links TRBV3-1 (or the pseudogene TRBV3-2) with TRBJ1-1; maybe TRBD1 (6 bases). The CDR3 runs 14 residues. Germline assignment: CDR1 LGHDT and CDR2 YNNKEL (reference sequence). Trimming pared 5 bases from V and 5 bases from J, leaving 15 bases between. The CDR3 sequence: CASSSGARETEAFF. The CDR3, as DNA: TGTGCCAGCAGCTCAGGGGCCCGCGAGACTGAAGCTTTCTTT.

V and J are TRBV11-2 and TRBJ2-4; 7 bases are shared with TRBD2. Germline CDR1 is SGHAT and CDR2 is FQNNGV. The CDR3 totals 15 residues. V gave up 8 bases and J gave up 1 base; unmatched junction bases: 8. The CDR3 DNA reads TGTGCCAGCGCAACCTTGCGGGGGGCCAAAAACATTCAGTACTTC. Its translation: CASATLRGAKNIQYF.

The V call is TRBV29-1, the J call TRBJ2-2, with D perhaps matching TRBD2 (5 bases). V dropped 0 bases and J dropped 5 bases, with 13 bases sitting between them. Germline V gives CDR1 SQVTM, CDR2 ANQGSEA. This CDR3 is built from 15 residues. CDR3: CSVEDRLAGTGELFF. The CDR3 DNA is TGCAGCGTTGAAGATCGGCTAGCCGGGACCGGGGAGCTGTTTTTT.

This clone was counted once. This chain joins TRBV5-1 and TRBJ1-5; tentative D call: TRBD1 (6 bases). V lost 0 bases to trimming and J lost 3 bases, with 10 bases between them. Germline-derived CDR1 and CDR2 are SGHRS and YFSETQ. The CDR3 consists of 15 residues. The CDR3 DNA sequence: TGCGCCAGCAGCTTGGGTGGACAGTACAATCAGCCCCAGCATTTT. It is translated as CASSLGGQYNQPQHF.

The genes are TRBV30 and TRBJ2-1; TRBD1 aligns across 10 bases. CDR1 GTSNPN and CDR2 SVGIG come from the germline V gene (reference sequence). J lost 5 bases, V lost 1 base, and 8 bases had no gene match. CDR3 length equals 16 residues. The CDR3 DNA sequence: TGTGCCTGGAGTGGCCCGGGACAGGGGCGCAACAATGAGCAGTTCTTC. This encodes CAWSGPGQGRNNEQFF.

J is TRBJ1-2 and V is TRBV5-5, with D perhaps TRBD1 (5 bases). In germline, CDR1 is SGHKS, CDR2 YYEKEE (reference sequence). The CDR3 runs to 18 residues. V was clipped by 1 base and J by 0 bases, with 19 bases between them. The CDR3 DNA reads TGTGCCAGCAGCTTGCAAATAACACAGGAGATATCTAACTATGGCTACACCTTC. Translation: CASSLQITQEISNYGYTF.

The gene calls are TRBV11-2 and TRBJ1-1; 7 nucleotides line up with TRBD1. The CDR3 runs to 13 residues. Looked up from germline, CDR1 is SGHAT and CDR2 is FQNNGV. Trimming at V came to 1 base and at J to 11 bases, leaving 7 bases not matched to a gene. The CDR3 reads CASSLGQGVGAFF. The CDR3 nucleotides are TGTGCCAGCAGCTTAGGACAGGGCGTTGGGGCTTTCTTT.

The chain uses TRBV19 and TRBJ2-3; 7 positions agree with TRBD2. CDR1 and CDR2 from the germline V gene are LNHDA and SQIVND (reference sequence). There are 13 residues in the CDR3. Trimming cost V 6 bases and J 5 bases; bases outside gene matches: 5. The CDR3 region has the DNA TGTGCCAGTAGAGCGGGACCAGGAGATACGCAGTATTTT. Residues: CASRAGPGDTQYF. The complete variable domain, with remaining parts taken from reference TRBV19 and TRBJ2-3, reads DGGITQSPKYLFRKEGQNVTLSCEQNLNHDAMYWYRQDPGQGLRLIYYSQIVNDFQKGDIAEGYSVSREKKESFPLTVTSAQKNPTAFYLCASRAGPGDTQYFGPGTRLTVL.

This rearrangement joins TRBV9 to TRBJ2-3; D gene unclear. The CDR3 has 11 residues. The V end was cut by 3 bases, the J end by 7 bases, with 6 bases between. Germline V gene sequence: CDR1 SGDLS, CDR2 YYNGEE. CDR3 in DNA: TGTGCCAGCAGCGCTACTAATACGCAGTATTTT. It is translated as CASSATNTQYF.

The chain couples TRBV5-1 to TRBJ1-6, with D possibly being TRBD1 (6 bases). CDR1 and CDR2 from the germline V gene are SGHRS and YFSETQ. Trimming stripped 4 bases from V and 5 bases from J, with 13 bases between. CDR3 length: 15 residues. CDR3 sequence reads: CASSRGSLNNSPLHF. The CDR3 region has the DNA TGCGCCAGCAGCAGGGGGTCCCTTAATAATTCACCCCTCCACTTT.

V and J are TRBV6-1 and TRBJ1-6, with D perhaps TRBD1 (6 bases). V was clipped by 3 bases and J by 5 bases, with 17 bases between them. CDR1 is MNHNS and CDR2 is SASEGT in the germline V gene. This CDR3 is 17 amino acids long. CDR3 DNA sequence: TGTGCCAGCAGTGATGCGCCCCCGGGACATGATAATTCACCCCTCCACTTT. Translating it yields CASSDAPPGHDNSPLHF.

The rearrangement links TRBV27 to TRBJ2-4, with a tentative D call TRBD1 (6 bases). The CDR3 has 16 residues. V dropped 3 bases and J dropped 0 bases, with 12 bases sitting between them. CDR1 is MNHEY, CDR2 SMNVEV, per germline (reference sequence). Here the CDR3 reads CASSFQGLIAKNIQYF. The CDR3, as DNA: TGTGCCAGCAGTTTCCAGGGGCTGATAGCCAAAAACATTCAGTACTTC.

This rearrangement joins TRBV4-1 to TRBJ2-1, with TRBD2 matching over 7 bases. The CDR3 extends over 17 amino acids. From germline, CDR1 is MGHRA and CDR2 YSYEKL. The V and J ends lost 1 base and 3 bases, in that order; junction bases with no gene match: 9. The CDR3 DNA is TGCGCCAGCAGCCAAGGGGTGTCGGCTAGCGGCTACAATGAGCAGTTCTTC. It is translated as CASSQGVSASGYNEQFF.

V usage is TRBV4-3 and J usage is TRBJ2-7; 11 bases align to TRBD2. V was clipped by 4 bases and J by 6 bases; unmatched bases: 2. Germline assignment: CDR1 LGHNA and CDR2 YSLEER. This CDR3 has 13 amino acids. The CDR3 is CASSPTSGSEQYF. The CDR3, as DNA: TGCGCCAGCAGCCCAACTAGCGGGAGCGAGCAGTACTTC.

This clone was counted a single time. The gene calls are TRBV28 and TRBJ1-5, with D perhaps TRBD1 (5 bases). The V gene's germline CDR1 is MDHEN and CDR2 SYDVKM. V gave up 7 bases and J gave up 6 bases, with 16 bases separating them. This CDR3 has 14 residues. CDR3 region: CASKSREWSQPQHF. CDR3 DNA sequence: TGTGCCAGCAAGAGCAGGGAATGGTCTCAGCCCCAGCATTTT. Full variable domain (outside the CDR3, taken from reference TRBV28 and TRBJ1-5): DVKVTQSSRYLVKRTGEKVFLECVQDMDHENMFWYRQDPGLGLRLIYFSYDVKMKEKGDIPEGYSVSREKKERFSLILESASTNQTSMYLCASKSREWSQPQHFGDGTRLSIL.

The CDR3 loop reads CASTHGTGNEKLFF. The CDR3 DNA reads TGTGCCAGCACCCACGGGACAGGGAATGAAAAACTGTTTTTT. The chain has TRBV7-2 and TRBJ1-4; 9 nucleotides align to TRBD1. This CDR3 is built from 14 residues. The V segment lost 7 bases and the J segment 5 bases; nucleotides outside the gene matches: 5. The germline gives CDR1 SGHTA, CDR2 FQGNSA.

The gene calls are TRBV5-6 and TRBJ2-3; D unclear. The germline V gene encodes CDR1 SGHDT and CDR2 YYEEEE. With 3 bases removed from V and 2 bases from J, the gap between germline ends came to 4 bases. This CDR3 spans 12 amino acids. This CDR3 reads CASSSYTDTQYF. The CDR3 DNA sequence: TGTGCCAGCAGCTCGTACACAGATACGCAGTATTTT. Combining the CDR3 with reference TRBV5-6 and TRBJ2-3 gives the whole variable domain DAGVTQSPTHLIKTRGQQVTLRCSPKSGHDTVSWYQQALGQGPQFIFQYYEEEERQRGNFPDRFSGHQFPNYSSELNVNALLLGDSALYLCASSSYTDTQYFGPGTRLTVL.

The gene calls are TRBV28 and TRBJ2-7, with 10 nucleotides matching TRBD2. Germline V CDR1 and CDR2: MDHEN, SYDVKM. The CDR3 totals 15 residues. V was clipped by 3 bases and J by 2 bases; unmatched bases: 4. The CDR3 spells CASSFALAGAYEQYF. The CDR3 coding sequence is TGTGCCAGCAGTTTCGCCCTAGCGGGAGCCTACGAGCAGTACTTC.

This clone has a single count. CDR3 region: CASSPRDRSYEQYF. DNA for the CDR3: TGTGCCAGCAGCCCTCGGGACAGGTCCTACGAGCAGTACTTC. This chain links TRBV7-2 with TRBJ2-7, with 8 bases lining up with TRBD1. Germline loops: CDR1 SGHTA, CDR2 FQGNSA. The CDR3 is made up of 14 amino acids. V shed 5 bases and J 1 base; nucleotides not matched to a gene: 4.

Regarding this clone: This clone may be a read error of a much larger clone one base away. The J gene is TRBJ2-5, the V gene TRBV7-9; D perhaps matches TRBD2 (6 bases). V lost 4 bases, J lost 9 bases, and 15 bases lay in between. CDR3 length: 13 amino acids. Germline V CDR1 and CDR2: SEHNR, FQNEAQ (reference sequence). CDR3 loop: CASSSEVGEAQYF. The DNA of the CDR3 is TGTGCCAGCAGCTCCGAGGTTGGGGAGGCCCAGTACTTC.

On this clone itself: A junction end diverges from the germline sequence, so it may reflect a read error. The chain uses TRBV28 and TRBJ1-1; TRBD1 aligns across 8 bases. The length of the CDR3 is 12 residues. Germline values: CDR1 MDHEN, CDR2 SYDVKM. The CDR3 DNA reads TGTGCCAGCAGTCCCGGGACAGGTATAGTTCTCTTT. Its translation is CASSPGTGIVLF. The variable domain in full, with the rest retrieved from reference TRBV28 and TRBJ1-1, is DVKVTQSSRYLVKRTGEKVFLECVQDMDHENMFWYRQDPGLGLRLIYFSYDVKMKEKGDIPEGYSVSREKKERFSLILESASTNQTSMYLCASSPGTGIVLFGQGTRLTVV.

The rearrangement joins TRBV9 to TRBJ2-2, with D perhaps TRBD1 (5 bases). Germline V gene data show CDR1 as SGDLS and CDR2 as YYNGEE. The CDR3 contains 16 residues. Trimming left V 6 bases short and J 0 bases short, with 15 bases between. The CDR3 region has the DNA TGTGCCAGCACCGAAAAGGGGCTAGCGAACACCGGGGAGCTGTTTTTT. Its translation: CASTEKGLANTGELFF.

The V gene is TRBV9, the J gene TRBJ2-2; D not certain. The CDR3 loop spans 15 amino acids. The ends were cut back, 0 bases at V and 3 bases at J, with 9 bases in the middle. Germline values: CDR1 SGDLS, CDR2 YYNGEE. The CDR3, as DNA: TGTGCCAGCAGCGTAGCACAGCCCGACACCGGGGAGCTGTTTTTT. Translated, it gives CASSVAQPDTGELFF.

This clone has a single count. The rearrangement joins TRBV7-2 to TRBJ1-5, with no clear D. V was clipped by 1 base and J by 5 bases, with 6 bases between them. CDR3 length equals 13 residues. Germline assignment: CDR1 SGHTA and CDR2 FQGNSA. The CDR3 protein is CASSLVEDQPQHF. The CDR3 DNA reads TGTGCCAGCAGCTTAGTAGAAGATCAGCCCCAGCATTTT.

A word on this clone: Germline is not matched at one junction end, which may reflect a read error. The chain combines TRBV11-2 with TRBJ2-3; 9 positions match TRBD1. The CDR3 has 14 residues. Germline V gene data show CDR1 as SGHAT and CDR2 as FQNNGV. The CDR3 coding sequence is TGTGCCAGCAGCCTAGACAGGGGGAGAGATACGCAGTATTTT. This gives the protein CASSLDRGRDTQYF.

The chain joins TRBV5-4 to TRBJ2-7, with 9 nucleotides matching TRBD2. CDR1 and CDR2 from the germline V gene are SGHNT and YYREEE (reference sequence). The CDR3 loop spans 16 amino acids. V was pared by 0 bases and J by 6 bases, with 10 bases of the junction left unmatched. The CDR3 is CASSLAGRGRASEQYF. As DNA, the CDR3 is TGTGCCAGCAGCTTGGCCGGGCGCGGGAGGGCTAGCGAGCAGTACTTC.

For the CDR3, the DNA is TGTGCCAGTAGTGCCCAGGACAGGGGCGCTAATGAAAAACTGTTTTTT. Amino acid sequence: CASSAQDRGANEKLFF. The chain is built from TRBV19 and TRBJ1-4; 9 nucleotides match TRBD1. V lost 5 bases to trimming and J lost 3 bases; unmatched junction nucleotides: 7. Germline V gene sequence: CDR1 LNHDA, CDR2 SQIVND (reference sequence). CDR3 length: 16 amino acids.

The genes are TRBV11-2 and TRBJ2-4; 9 bases are shared with TRBD2. Trimming took 4 bases from V and 7 from J; bases not matched to a gene: 11. The length of the CDR3 is 16 residues. Per germline, CDR1 SGHAT and CDR2 FQNNGV. CDR3 protein: CASSSRSASGTNIQYF. In DNA, the CDR3 is TGTGCCAGCAGCTCCCGTTCGGCTAGCGGGACGAACATTCAGTACTTC.

There are a few counts of this clone. The chain recombines TRBV5-1 with TRBJ2-1; 8 bases match TRBD2. Germline-derived CDR1 and CDR2 are SGHRS and YFSETQ. V lost 5 bases to trimming and J lost 6 bases; unmatched junction nucleotides: 7. The CDR3 is 14 amino acids. The CDR3 here is CASRDSGSVNEQFF. Here the CDR3 DNA reads TGCGCCAGCAGGGACAGCGGGAGTGTCAATGAGCAGTTCTTC.